The 8 T cell receptor beta chains below all came from one sample that was sequenced in a study of control samples from healthy donors and cancer patients. TCRdb's copy holds only in-frame clones and misses some; the assay was immunoSEQ multiplex PCR. Here the sample spans roughly 41,000 clones, around 94% being singletons. Sequenced: blood. The origin of the receptors is a man in his sixties in good health.

The chain combines TRBV15 with TRBJ1-5, with unresolved D. There are 15 residues in the CDR3. Germline V CDR1 and CDR2: LNHNV, YYDKDF (reference sequence). V lost 3 bases, J lost 2 bases, and 11 bases lay in between. DNA for the CDR3: TGTGCCACCAGCAGTGGTGCCTCAGGCAATCAGCCCCAGCATTTT. It encodes CATSSGASGNQPQHF.

This rearrangement joins TRBV11-1 to TRBJ2-3, with a weak D call TRBD2 (5 bases). The germline V gene encodes CDR1 SGHAT and CDR2 FQDESV (reference sequence). The V end lost 3 bases, the J end lost 4 bases, and 14 bases lay between the germline ends. CDR3 length: 15 residues. CDR3 amino acids: CASSFIPLGADTQYF. The CDR3 DNA reads as TGTGCCAGCAGCTTTATACCGTTGGGAGCAGATACGCAGTATTTT.

This rearrangement joins TRBV18 to TRBJ1-5; no clear D. V lost 0 bases, J lost 2 bases, and 8 bases lay in between. This CDR3 spans 15 amino acids. In germline, CDR1 is KGHSH, CDR2 LQKENI. The CDR3: CASSPPSQGNQPQHF. DNA of the CDR3: TGTGCCAGCTCACCACCGTCCCAGGGCAATCAGCCCCAGCATTTT. Using reference TRBV18 and TRBJ1-5 for the parts outside the CDR3, the full variable domain is NAGVMQNPRHLVRRRGQEARLRCSPMKGHSHVYWYRQLPEEGLKFMVYLQKENIIDESGMPKERFSAEFPKEGPSILRIQQVVRGDSAAYFCASSPPSQGNQPQHFGDGTRLSIL.

The chain recombines TRBV3-1 (or the pseudogene TRBV3-2) with TRBJ2-7; D uncertain. The V end was cut by 0 bases, the J end by 4 bases, with 1 base between. The germline gives CDR1 LGHDT, CDR2 YNNKEL (reference sequence). The CDR3 is 11 residues long. As DNA, the CDR3 is TGTGCCAGCAGCCAAGATTACGAGCAGTACTTC. Translated: CASSQDYEQYF.

This rearrangement joins TRBV19 to TRBJ1-3; D is undetermined. The V and J ends lost 8 bases and 0 bases respectively, with 11 bases between them. CDR1 is LNHDA and CDR2 is SQIVND in the germline V gene (reference sequence). CDR3 length: 14 amino acids. The CDR3: CASWDRPSGNTIYF. CDR3 coding DNA: TGTGCCAGTTGGGATCGCCCCTCTGGAAACACCATATATTTT.

The V call is TRBV9, the J call TRBJ1-1; D ambiguous. The CDR3 has 12 residues. Germline CDR1 is SGDLS and CDR2 is YYNGEE. Trimming stripped 0 bases from V and 11 bases from J, with 11 bases between. CDR3 loop: CASSVEGGGAFF. The CDR3, as DNA: TGTGCCAGCAGCGTAGAGGGAGGTGGCGCTTTCTTT. Filled out from reference TRBV9 and TRBJ1-1, the complete variable domain reads DSGVTQTPKHLITATGQRVTLRCSPRSGDLSVYWYQQSLDQGLQFLIQYYNGEERAKGNILERFSAQQFPDLHSELNLSSLELGDSALYFCASSVEGGGAFFGQGTRLTVV.

The J gene is TRBJ2-7, the V gene TRBV30, with a possible D match to TRBD1 (5 bases). CDR3 size: 11 residues. V was pared by 1 base and J by 4 bases, with 5 bases between. CDR1 GTSNPN and CDR2 SVGIG come from the germline V gene (reference sequence). DNA of the CDR3: TGTGCCTGGAGTGAGGGGTACGAGCAGTACTTC. It specifies CAWSEGYEQYF.

The chain carries TRBV2 and TRBJ2-2, with 10 bases fitting TRBD2. J lost 3 bases, V lost 6 bases, and 1 base had no gene match. The germline gives CDR1 SNHLY, CDR2 FYNNEI. This CDR3 comprises 14 residues. The CDR3 nucleotides are TGTGCCAGCAGGACTAGCGGGCACACCGGGGAGCTGTTTTTT. It is translated as CASRTSGHTGELFF. The variable domain in full, with the rest retrieved from reference TRBV2 and TRBJ2-2, is EPEVTQTPSHQVTQMGQEVILRCVPISNHLYFYWYRQILGQKVEFLVSFYNNEISEKSEIFDDQFSVERPDGSNFTLKIRSTKLEDSAMYFCASRTSGHTGELFFGEGSRLTVL.